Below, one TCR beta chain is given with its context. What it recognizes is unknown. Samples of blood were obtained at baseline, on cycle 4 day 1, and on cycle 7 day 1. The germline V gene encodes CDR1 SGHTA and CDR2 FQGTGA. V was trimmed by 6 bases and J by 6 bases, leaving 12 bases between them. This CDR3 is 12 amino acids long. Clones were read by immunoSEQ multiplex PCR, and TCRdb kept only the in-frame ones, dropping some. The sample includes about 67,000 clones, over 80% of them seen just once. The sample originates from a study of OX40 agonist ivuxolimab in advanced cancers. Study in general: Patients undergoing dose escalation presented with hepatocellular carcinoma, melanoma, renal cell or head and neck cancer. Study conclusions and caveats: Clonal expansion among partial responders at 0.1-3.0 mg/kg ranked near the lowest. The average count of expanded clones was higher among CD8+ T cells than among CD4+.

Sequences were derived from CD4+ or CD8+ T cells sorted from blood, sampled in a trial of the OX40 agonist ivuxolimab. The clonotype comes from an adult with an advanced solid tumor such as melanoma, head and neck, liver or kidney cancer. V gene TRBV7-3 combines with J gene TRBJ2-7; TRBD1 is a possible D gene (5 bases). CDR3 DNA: TGTGCCAGCAGTTACTCTGGGGCCGAGCAGTACTTC. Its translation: CASSYSGAEQYF.